This TCR beta chain was identified in a study of beta chain features in type 1 diabetes (dated by TCRdb to 2016 to 2018). General notes on the study: No differences in mean age, gender distribution, total cell number or subset yield were found between patients and healthy donors. A total of just under 110,000,000 sorted cells were examined across all samples, and RNA yield correlated strongly with the number of cells per subset. The study compared TCRB repertoires of sorted circulating CD4+ T cell subsets between recently diagnosed type 1 diabetes patients and matched healthy donors. Regulatory and stem cell-like memory subsets were isolated from only 8 patients and about eight healthy donors, whereas naive and central memory subsets came from all 30 or so donors. Broader findings and caveats from the paper: A moderate but significant shortening of TCRB CDR3 length was observed in type 1 diabetes patients in all four CD4+ subsets. Shorter templates might have been favored by PCR, but patient and control samples were amplified and corrected together, so both groups would have been affected equally by any skew. Because small numbers of individuals were included in the HLA sub-analyses, any influence of HLA type on TCRB rearrangement was left unresolved. Patients with type 1 diabetes made fewer insertions and deleted more nucleotides at VDJ recombination sites, implying thymic rearrangement abnormalities. Because cDNA was sequenced instead of genomic DNA, activated cells with high expression could be over-represented, although the groups did not differ in activation or CD3 levels. Naive, central memory and regulatory TCRB repertoires appeared to be more alike among patients than among healthy donors.

Reading the germline V gene gives CDR1 SGDLS and CDR2 YYNGEE. The CDR3 goes from the cysteine to the phenylalanine over 12 residues. Just the 36-base CDR3 DNA is kept, in frame starting at base 1. The germline ends are 5 bases apart after V is trimmed by 0 bases and J by 7 bases. A few counts support this clone. Its antigen specificity is not known. Base qualities are not at hand, and no much larger clone is one base apart. Other DNA sequences in this sample translate to the same CDR3. The entire isolated RNA was reverse transcribed using the High Capacity cDNA Reverse Transcription Kit, and thus expressed TCRB transcripts were sequenced. Naive, central memory and regulatory T cell samples underwent deep immunoSEQ sequencing, averaging about 3.57 million total reads per sample. Sorted cells were lysed in RLT buffer, and RNA was extracted using DNase-treated RNeasy Micro or Mini kits according to cell number. Each cell subset was processed on its own to prevent cross-contamination, while patient and healthy donor samples were processed together. TCRB sequences were amplified from cDNA with the immunoSEQ multiplex PCR, producing 87-bp fragments spanning the CDR3 region. Amplicons were sequenced on the Illumina HiSeq platform. The published analysis was carried out like this. Synthetic template baselines were used to correct PCR bias computationally, reads within Hamming distance 2 were collapsed, and singletons that could not be merged were discarded. By aligning reads against IMGT, V, D and J genes, CDR3 length, and insertions or deletions at six rearrangement sites were assigned. Within each subset, clonotype counts were normalized to the number of sorted cells before true diversity and Gini coefficients were calculated with the tcR R package. The overlap coefficient, calculated on TCRB nucleotide sequences, was used to measure repertoire sharing. TCRdb took this table from immuneACCESS and kept in-frame rearrangements with V and J called. Such tables lack part of the clones; where checked against another copy, unresolved V genes explain under half of the gap, and the rest is unexplained. V, J and clone size were drawn from that table, and D and trimming were deduced from the DNA. In all, the sample holds nearly 350,000 clones, and around 9.7% of those were seen once. The top ten constitute 0.95% to 1.1% of the sample.

A single peripheral blood draw of around 120 mL on average was collected from each donor into heparinised tubes. A BD FACSAria II was used to sort naive, central memory, regulatory and stem cell-like memory CD4+ T cells with a panel that included CD45RO, CCR7, CD25, CD127, CD95 and CD27. A purity above 95% was achieved for all sorted populations. PBMCs were isolated right away by Lymphoprep density gradient centrifugation and were stained directly, without culture. So that batch effects would be minimized, each experiment stained and sorted samples in pairs, pairing one healthy donor with one patient.

The receptor was derived from a man in his thirties or forties with type 1 diabetes. The sample was central memory CD4+ T cells from blood. The V gene is TRBV9 and the J gene is TRBJ2-1; no confident D gene assignment can be made. The base sequence is TGTGCCAGCAGCGTAGAGAGAAATGAGCAGTTCTTC. This sequence encodes CASSVERNEQFF.